This is a list of T cell receptor beta chains from one sample in a study of Graves' ophthalmopathy and Graves' hyperthyroidism. TCRdb re-called the multiplex PCR reads with MiXCR, one entry per CDR3 protein. This sample carries some 360,000 distinct CDR3 sequences, roughly a sixth of them seen once, and the ten largest clones take about 2.4%. Sequencing input: peripheral blood. The receptors shown here come from an adult woman with stable Graves' hyperthyroidism. Each CDR3 is given with its conserved first and last residue. A D gene is named only where the DNA matches it firmly. Clone size is given for some rows only: seen once, a few or many times, or a class if the clone is expanded.

TRBV20-1	.	.	15	TRBJ1-2	CSARDRNSGIHGYTF	TGCAGTGCTAGAGATCGTAACAGCGGGATCCATGGCTACACCTTC
TRBV19	few	.	14	TRBJ2-2	CASSIVGSAGELFF	TGTGCCAGTAGTATTGTGGGTAGCGCCGGGGAGCTGTTTTTT
TRBV11-1	few	.	16	TRBJ1-1	CASSLPTGSRLPEAFF	TGTGCCAGCAGCTTACCCACAGGGTCAAGGTTACCTGAAGCTTTCTTT
TRBV6-1	.	.	11	TRBJ2-5	CASSSRGYQYF	TGTGCCAGCAGTTCCCGGGGGTACCAGTACTTC
TRBV9	few	TRBD1	16	TRBJ2-5	CASSPRRQGAGETQYF	TGTGCCAGCAGCCCGCGCCGACAGGGGGCGGGGGAGACCCAGTACTTC
TRBV20-1	many	.	12	TRBJ1-2	CSASTDYYGYTF	TGCAGTGCGTCTACAGATTACTATGGCTACACCTTC
TRBV12-5	many	.	16	TRBJ1-1	CASGLVVTERNTEAFF	TGTGCTAGTGGTTTGGTAGTAACGGAAAGGAACACTGAAGCTTTCTTT
TRBV29-1	many	.	15	TRBJ2-2	CSVGGAGVYTGELFF	TGCAGCGTCGGAGGCGCTGGGGTCTACACCGGGGAGCTGTTTTTT
TRBV7-8	many	.	16	TRBJ2-7	CASSSGGYRKGYEQYF	TGTGCCAGCAGCTCTGGGGGTTACAGGAAGGGCTACGAGCAGTACTTC
TRBV30	many	TRBD2	14	TRBJ2-2	CAWSGGLNTGELFF	TGTGCCTGGAGCGGGGGGTTGAACACCGGGGAGCTGTTTTTT
TRBV6-2/TRBV6-3	.	.	14	TRBJ2-7	CASSYSKLTYEQYF	TGTGCCAGCAGTTACTCGAAACTCACCTACGAGCAGTACTTC
TRBV4-3	.	.	14	TRBJ2-2	CASSPGLSRGELFF	TGCGCCAGCAGCCCAGGACTCTCGCGGGGGGAGCTGTTTTTT
TRBV20-1	many	.	13	TRBJ1-5	CSARRANNQPQHF	TGCAGTGCCCGGCGGGCCAACAATCAGCCCCAGCATTTT
TRBV7-9	many	.	15	TRBJ1-1	CASSPLGGADTEAFF	TGTGCCAGCAGCCCCCTAGGAGGGGCCGACACTGAAGCTTTCTTT
TRBV7-8	.	TRBD1	14	TRBJ2-7	CASSFTGGPGEQYF	TGTGCCAGCAGCTTTACAGGGGGCCCCGGGGAGCAGTACTTC
TRBV19	.	.	16	TRBJ2-7	CASSITSTDSSYEQYF	TGTGCCAGTAGTATAACTTCGACCGATAGCTCCTACGAGCAGTACTTC
TRBV6-2/TRBV6-3	many	TRBD2	18	TRBJ2-2	CASRYRSRGRANTGELFF	TGTGCCAGCAGATACCGCAGTCGCGGGAGGGCCAACACCGGGGAGCTGTTTTTT
TRBV29-1	.	.	16	TRBJ1-1	CGVEELPGPLNTEAFF	TGCGGCGTTGAAGAGCTACCGGGACCGCTGAACACTGAAGCTTTCTTT
TRBV20-1	many	.	15	TRBJ2-7	CSARDLRRSSYEQYF	TGCAGTGCTAGAGATTTAAGACGGAGTTCCTACGAGCAGTACTTC
TRBV19	many	.	13	TRBJ2-2	CASSPGVTGELFF	TGTGCCAGTAGTCCAGGGGTCACCGGGGAGCTGTTTTTT
TRBV7-2	many	TRBD1	14	TRBJ2-5	CASSKTGVAETQYF	TGTGCCAGCAGCAAGACAGGGGTTGCGGAGACCCAGTACTTC